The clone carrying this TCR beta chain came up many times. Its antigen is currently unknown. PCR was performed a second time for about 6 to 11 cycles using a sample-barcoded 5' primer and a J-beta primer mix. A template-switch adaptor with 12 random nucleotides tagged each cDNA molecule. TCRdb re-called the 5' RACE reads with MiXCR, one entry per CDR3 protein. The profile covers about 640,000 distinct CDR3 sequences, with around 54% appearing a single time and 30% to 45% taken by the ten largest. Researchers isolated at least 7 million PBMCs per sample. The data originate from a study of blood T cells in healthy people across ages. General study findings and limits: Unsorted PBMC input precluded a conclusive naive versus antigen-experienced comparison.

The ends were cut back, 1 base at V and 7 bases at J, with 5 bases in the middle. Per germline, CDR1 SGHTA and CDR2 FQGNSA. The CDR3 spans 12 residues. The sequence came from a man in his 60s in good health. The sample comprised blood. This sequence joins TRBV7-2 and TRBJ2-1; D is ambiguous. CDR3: CASSLGWNEQFF. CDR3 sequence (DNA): TGTGCCAGCAGCTTAGGGTGGAATGAGCAGTTCTTC.